Sequencing of this T cell receptor (beta chain) was carried out in a study of neurological immune-mediated disorders. General study results and limits: Patients with HTLV-1-associated myelopathy had the highest level of TCR clonal expansion, whereas patients with multiple sclerosis had the lowest level, falling beneath the level found in healthy controls.

The making of cDNA relied on 5'RACE with 10-nucleotide random UMIs. TCRdb reprocessed the 5' RACE reads with MiXCR, giving one entry per CDR3 protein. The profile covers about 30,000 distinct CDR3 sequences, with around 17% appearing a single time and about 4.9% taken by the ten largest. The sample's time point: technical triplicate 3. Sorted libraries drew on some 910,000 CD4+ or CD8+ T cells. Per the germline V gene, CDR1 is LNHDA and CDR2 is SQIVND (reference sequence). Trimming at V came to 4 bases and at J to 4 bases, leaving 3 bases not matched to a gene. The CDR3 length is 15 residues. This clonotype was seen repeatedly, ten times or more. Its antigen is unknown.

The gene calls are TRBV19 and TRBJ2-1; TRBD2 agrees at 11 bases. This TCR came from a female donor with HTLV-1-associated myelopathy (HAM/TSP). The sequencing sample was made of CD4+ T cells from blood. CDR3 sequence: CASSTGLADYNEQFF. The CDR3 nucleotides read TGTGCCAGTAGTACGGGACTAGCGGATTACAATGAGCAGTTCTTC. The full variable domain, with the rest looked up from reference TRBV19 and TRBJ2-1, is DGGITQSPKYLFRKEGQNVTLSCEQNLNHDAMYWYRQDPGQGLRLIYYSQIVNDFQKGDIAEGYSVSREKKESFPLTVTSAQKNPTAFYLCASSTGLADYNEQFFGPGTRLTVL.